This TCR beta chain was retrieved from a study of technical replicates of blood from several donors. TCRdb keeps only in-frame clones here, not all; method: immunoSEQ multiplex PCR. The data contain 15,000 to 17,000 clones, 86% of them singletons. This TCR derives from a human donor in good health. The sample taken for sequencing was PBMCs.

Here the CDR3 reads CASSSLADLSYEQYF. The CDR3 DNA is TGTGCCAGTAGTAGCTTAGCGGACCTTTCCTACGAGCAGTACTTC. This rearrangement joins TRBV19 to TRBJ2-7; the D gene is possibly TRBD2 (6 bases). This CDR3 has 15 amino acids. The V end lost 4 bases, the J end lost 1 base, and 14 bases lay between the germline ends. CDR1 is LNHDA, CDR2 SQIVND, per germline (reference sequence).